This is a list of T cell receptor beta chains from one sample in a study of T cells in Graves' hyperthyroidism and ophthalmopathy. TCRdb independently ran MiXCR on the multiplex PCR reads; one entry per CDR3 protein. The top ten hold under 35% of the sample, which has a few hundred thousand distinct CDR3 sequences, roughly 15% seen once. Material for sequencing was blood. The origin of the receptors is a woman aged 50 to 65 with Graves' hyperthyroidism that later progressed to Graves' ophthalmopathy. Both conserved end residues are part of each CDR3. Fields, in order: D gene, V gene, CDR3 length, J gene, clone size, CDR3 DNA, CDR3 protein. The D gene is left open where the match is weak. Clone size is not always given. Where it is, it says once, few, many or a class for expanded clones.

D: TRBD1; V: TRBV5-6; length: 16; J: TRBJ2-5; size: .; DNA: TGTGCCAGCAGCTTGGACCGGACAGGGCTGGGGGAGACCCAGTACTTC; CDR3: CASSLDRTGLGETQYF
D: .; V: TRBV20-1; length: 13; J: TRBJ1-1; size: .; DNA: TGCAGTGCTTGCGAGGGTGGGGACACTGAAGCTTTCTTT; CDR3: CSACEGGDTEAFF
D: TRBD1; V: TRBV2; length: 15; J: TRBJ2-1; size: many; DNA: TGTGCCAGCAGTGAAAGCCCAGGGGGCGGGAATGAGCAGTTCTTC; CDR3: CASSESPGGGNEQFF
D: TRBD2; V: TRBV19; length: 16; J: TRBJ2-3; size: many; DNA: TGTGCCAGTAGTACCTCCGGGACTAGCGGGAGCAATACGCAGTATTTT; CDR3: CASSTSGTSGSNTQYF
D: .; V: TRBV20-1; length: 15; J: TRBJ2-5; size: many; DNA: TGCAGTGCTAGTGGTAGGACTTCCTTCCAAGAGACCCAGTACTTC; CDR3: CSASGRTSFQETQYF
D: TRBD2; V: TRBV5-4; length: 14; J: TRBJ2-7; size: .; DNA: TGTGCCAGCAGCCCTAGGACTAGCGGATACGAGCAGTACTTC; CDR3: CASSPRTSGYEQYF
D: TRBD1; V: TRBV28; length: 14; J: TRBJ1-4; size: many; DNA: TGTGCCAGCAGTTCCGGGACAGGGCATGAAAAACTGTTTTTT; CDR3: CASSSGTGHEKLFF
D: .; V: TRBV9; length: 14; J: TRBJ1-1; size: many; DNA: TGTGCCAGCAGCGTAAATTCAGGGAACACTGAAGCTTTCTTT; CDR3: CASSVNSGNTEAFF
D: TRBD1; V: TRBV5-1; length: 17; J: TRBJ1-3; size: many; DNA: TGCGCCAGCAGCTATAAACAGGGGTCTCTCTCTGGAAACACCATATATTTT; CDR3: CASSYKQGSLSGNTIYF
D: TRBD1; V: TRBV4-1; length: 14; J: TRBJ2-1; size: .; DNA: TGCGCCAGCAGCCAAGATAACAGGGGAAATGAGCAGTTCTTC; CDR3: CASSQDNRGNEQFF
D: .; V: TRBV20-1; length: 12; J: TRBJ2-7; size: many; DNA: TGCAGTGCTAGAATCAGTGGTTACGAGCAGTACTTC; CDR3: CSARISGYEQYF
D: .; V: TRBV2; length: 13; J: TRBJ2-1; size: many; DNA: TGTGCCAGCAGACGGGGCGGGTACAATGAGCAGTTCTTC; CDR3: CASRRGGYNEQFF
D: .; V: TRBV7-3; length: 15; J: TRBJ1-1; size: many; DNA: TGTGCCAGCAGCAACCCGACAGGCGGGAACACTGAAGCTTTCTTT; CDR3: CASSNPTGGNTEAFF
D: TRBD1; V: TRBV5-4; length: 16; J: TRBJ1-4; size: few; DNA: TGTGCCAGCAGCTTGGTGACGACAGGGGTTAATGAAAAACTGTTTTTT; CDR3: CASSLVTTGVNEKLFF
D: TRBD1; V: TRBV2; length: 14; J: TRBJ2-2; size: .; DNA: TGTGCCAGTGACCGGGACAGGGGGACCGGGGAGCTGTTTTTT; CDR3: CASDRDRGTGELFF
D: TRBD1; V: TRBV6-1; length: 14; J: TRBJ1-5; size: many; DNA: TGTGCCAGCAGCCCCGGGACAGTTAATCAGCCCCAGCATTTT; CDR3: CASSPGTVNQPQHF
D: .; V: TRBV10-1; length: 16; J: TRBJ2-3; size: few; DNA: TGCGCCAGCAGCGCCTGGACAGCCTCTAGCACAGATACGCAGTATTTT; CDR3: CASSAWTASSTDTQYF
D: TRBD1; V: TRBV20-1; length: 15; J: TRBJ2-1; size: many; DNA: TGCAGTGCTTTCCAGCCGGACAGGGGCTACAATGAGCAGTTCTTC; CDR3: CSAFQPDRGYNEQFF
D: TRBD1; V: TRBV6-1; length: 13; J: TRBJ2-7; size: many; DNA: TGTGCCAGCAGTCCGACAGGGTGGTACGAGCAGTACTTC; CDR3: CASSPTGWYEQYF
D: .; V: TRBV18; length: 14; J: TRBJ2-2; size: many; DNA: TGTGCCAGCGGAGTAGGCGGAAACACCGGGGAGCTGTTTTTT; CDR3: CASGVGGNTGELFF
D: .; V: TRBV29-1; length: 14; J: TRBJ2-2; size: many; DNA: TGCAGCGTTGCGGGGTATAGGGATGGCGGGGAGCTGTTTTTT; CDR3: CSVAGYRDGGELFF
D: .; V: TRBV7-2; length: 15; J: TRBJ2-3; size: many; DNA: TGTGCCAGCAGCTTGTGGGCGGGGCAAACAGATACGCAGTATTTT; CDR3: CASSLWAGQTDTQYF
D: TRBD2; V: TRBV24-1; length: 19; J: TRBJ2-1; size: many; DNA: TGTGCCACCAGTGATACAACTAGCGGGAGGGCCTCCCCCGGCGACGAGCAGTTCTTC; CDR3: CATSDTTSGRASPGDEQFF
D: .; V: TRBV5-1; length: 14; J: TRBJ2-7; size: many; DNA: TGCGCCAGCGCCTTGGGGCAGGGCTTCTACGAGCAGTACTTC; CDR3: CASALGQGFYEQYF
D: TRBD2; V: TRBV3-1; length: 15; J: TRBJ2-7; size: many; DNA: TGTGCCAGCAGCCCCCGGGTAGCGGGGCCCTACGAGCAGTACTTC; CDR3: CASSPRVAGPYEQYF
D: TRBD1; V: TRBV6-5; length: 16; J: TRBJ2-7; size: .; DNA: TGTGCCAGCAGTTACTCGCCCGGGACAGGAACCTACGAGCAGTACTTC; CDR3: CASSYSPGTGTYEQYF
D: .; V: TRBV18; length: 13; J: TRBJ2-2; size: many; DNA: TGTGCCAGCTCACCGTGGAGGACCGGGGAGCTGTTTTTT; CDR3: CASSPWRTGELFF
D: .; V: TRBV28; length: 13; J: TRBJ2-1; size: .; DNA: TGTGCCAGCGGGAAGAGCTCCTACAATGAGCAGTTCTTC; CDR3: CASGKSSYNEQFF
D: .; V: TRBV3-1; length: 13; J: TRBJ2-7; size: few; DNA: TGTGCCAGCAGCCTAGCGTTGGCCTACGAGCAGTACTTC; CDR3: CASSLALAYEQYF
D: TRBD1; V: TRBV3-1; length: 16; J: TRBJ2-1; size: many; DNA: TGTGCCAGCAGCCGAACAACAGGGGGCCGCGGCAATGAGCAGTTCTTC; CDR3: CASSRTTGGRGNEQFF
D: .; V: TRBV5-1; length: 14; J: TRBJ1-5; size: many; DNA: TGCGCCAGCAGCTTGGGCGGGAACGGGCAGCCCCAGCATTTT; CDR3: CASSLGGNGQPQHF
D: TRBD2; V: TRBV27; length: 20; J: TRBJ2-1; size: many; DNA: TGTGCCAGCAGTTTATCAGAAGGGCTAGCGGGATATAGGTCCTACAATGAGCAGTTCTTC; CDR3: CASSLSEGLAGYRSYNEQFF
D: .; V: TRBV20-1; length: 15; J: TRBJ2-3; size: many; DNA: TGCAGTGCTAGAGATCGGGAGATGAGCACAGATACGCAGTATTTT; CDR3: CSARDREMSTDTQYF
D: .; V: TRBV4-1; length: 13; J: TRBJ2-1; size: .; DNA: TGCGCCAGCAGCCAAGTACGTAAGGATGAGCAGTTCTTC; CDR3: CASSQVRKDEQFF
D: .; V: TRBV4-2; length: 15; J: TRBJ2-2; size: .; DNA: TGTGCCAGCAGCCAAGAGTTCGGGAACACCGGGGAGCTGTTTTTT; CDR3: CASSQEFGNTGELFF
D: .; V: TRBV15; length: 14; J: TRBJ1-5; size: .; DNA: TGTGCCACCAGCGGGAGATATAGCAATCAGCCCCAGCATTTT; CDR3: CATSGRYSNQPQHF